The 9 T cell receptor beta chains in this list originate from one sample, sequenced in a study of cytomegalovirus exposure and HLA in healthy donors. In the PCR, 60 Vbeta and 13 Jbeta primers were used. Assay: immunoSEQ multiplex PCR; the TCRdb copy retains only in-frame clones and omits some. The sample lists about 150,000 clones; approximately 80% were seen once. Sequenced: PBMCs. These receptors were obtained from a man aged 35 to 55 in good health and CMV-seropositive.

The chain employs TRBV30 and TRBJ2-1, with D possibly being TRBD2 (5 bases). This CDR3 is 12 amino acids long. V shed 2 bases and J shed 6 bases, with 8 bases lying between them. Germline-derived CDR1 and CDR2 are GTSNPN and SVGIG (reference sequence). The CDR3 is CAWSRSGNEQFF. The CDR3 DNA is TGTGCCTGGAGTCGAAGCGGCAATGAGCAGTTCTTC.

The chain couples TRBV5-6 to TRBJ1-1, with D perhaps TRBD1 (5 bases). CDR1 SGHDT and CDR2 YYEEEE come from the germline V gene. This CDR3 has 13 residues. V lost 1 base and J 7 bases, leaving 11 bases between the germline ends. In DNA form, the CDR3 reads TGTGCCAGCAGCTTGTGGGGCGGCCTTGAAGCTTTCTTT. This codes for CASSLWGGLEAFF.

This clone has a handful of counts. The rearrangement links TRBV15 to TRBJ2-5, with TRBD2 matching 7 bases. V shed 1 base and J 5 bases; nucleotides not matched to a gene: 7. Per germline, CDR1 LNHNV and CDR2 YYDKDF (reference sequence). This CDR3 contains 15 residues. CDR3 region: CATSRVGRREETQYF. As DNA, the CDR3 is TGTGCCACCAGCAGAGTTGGGAGGCGGGAGGAGACCCAGTACTTC.

V usage is TRBV27 and J usage is TRBJ2-7; 11 bases line up with TRBD1. Germline assignment: CDR1 MNHEY and CDR2 SMNVEV (reference sequence). The J segment lost 6 bases and the V segment lost 3 bases, leaving 7 bases of the junction unmatched. CDR3 length: 15 residues. The CDR3 nucleotides are TGTGCCAGCAGTTTTCTTGGACAGGGGGCGCCCGAGCAGTACTTC. It is translated as CASSFLGQGAPEQYF.

The chain joins TRBV29-1 to TRBJ1-5; TRBD1 is a possible D gene (5 bases). The CDR3 is 13 amino acids. With 4 bases removed from V and 5 bases from J, the gap between germline ends came to 12 bases. Germline V gene lookup returns CDR1 SQVTM and CDR2 ANQGSEA. The chain's CDR3 is CSVGGHPDQPQHF. As DNA, the CDR3 is TGCAGCGTTGGAGGACACCCCGATCAGCCCCAGCATTTT. Together with reference TRBV29-1 and TRBJ1-5, the CDR3 gives the full variable domain: SAVISQKPSRDICQRGTSLTIQCQVDSQVTMMFWYRQQPGQSLTLIATANQGSEATYESGFVIDKFPISRPNLTFSTLTVSNMSPEDSSIYLCSVGGHPDQPQHFGDGTRLSIL.

This chain connects TRBV7-7 to TRBJ2-2; no clear D. CDR3 length: 14 amino acids. Germline values: CDR1 SSHAT, CDR2 FNYEAQ (reference sequence). Trimming pared 5 bases from V and 1 base from J, leaving 8 bases between. The CDR3 bases are TGTGCCAGCAGCCCGACGGGGAACACCGGGGAGCTGTTTTTT. This encodes CASSPTGNTGELFF.

This clone has only a few counts. The rearrangement joins TRBV28 to TRBJ2-6; no firm D call. V lost 5 bases, J lost 5 bases, and 16 bases lay in between. Germline CDR1 is MDHEN and CDR2 is SYDVKM. CDR3 size: 16 residues. The CDR3 region has the DNA TGTGCCAGCAGTCAAATCCCAGGAAATCGGGCCAACGTCCTGACTTTC. Translation gives CASSQIPGNRANVLTF.

This clone turned up a few times. The chain uses TRBV29-1 and TRBJ2-3; D might be TRBD2 (6 bases). V was shortened by 3 bases and J by 3 bases, with 13 bases between the two germline ends. Germline loops: CDR1 SQVTM, CDR2 ANQGSEA. The CDR3 length is 14 residues. This chain's CDR3 is CSVDLWEETDTQYF. In DNA, the CDR3 is TGCAGCGTTGACTTATGGGAGGAAACAGATACGCAGTATTTT.

This chain uses TRBV5-4 with TRBJ2-1; 7 nucleotides match TRBD2. V was pared by 1 base and J by 3 bases, with 7 bases of the junction left unmatched. The length of the CDR3 is 16 residues. Per germline, CDR1 SGHNT and CDR2 YYREEE (reference sequence). The CDR3 region has the DNA TGTGCCAGCAGCTTGTCTGCGGGCGGGGGCTACAATGAGCAGTTCTTC. It yields the protein CASSLSAGGGYNEQFF.